These 30 T cell receptor beta chains were all obtained from the same sample, sequenced in a study of molecular identifiers for immune sequencing clone quantification. In TCRdb, the PCR reads were re-called with MiXCR into one record per CDR3 protein. The sample records about 320,000 distinct CDR3 sequences, about a quarter being singletons. Sequencing input: naive CD8+ T cells from blood, with Jurkat cell RNA spiked in. The subset was: FACS-sorted CD8+CD4-CCR7+CD45RA+ naive T cells. The receptors stem from a human donor in good health. Some libraries in this study had Jurkat cell RNA spiked in.

The J gene is TRBJ2-7, the V gene TRBV6-5; 9 bases fit TRBD2. This CDR3 region has 15 residues. Trimming took 5 bases from V and 4 from J; bases not matched to a gene: 9. Germline loops: CDR1 MNHEY, CDR2 SVGAGI. This CDR3 is CASSMGLANLYEQYF. CDR3 DNA sequence: TGTGCCAGCAGTATGGGACTAGCAAACCTTTACGAGCAGTACTTC.

This clonotype was counted only a few times. The CDR3 here is CASSLDGDYGYTF. CDR3 in DNA: TGTGCCAGCAGCTTAGACGGAGATTATGGCTACACCTTC. The J gene is TRBJ1-2, the V gene TRBV11-2; D gene unclear. Germline values: CDR1 SGHAT, CDR2 FQNNGV. V was clipped by 0 bases and J by 5 bases, with 7 bases between them. The length of the CDR3 is 13 residues.

This clonotype appeared many times. This chain joins TRBV29-1 and TRBJ2-3; 8 nucleotides line up with TRBD2. V lost 1 base to trimming and J lost 4 bases; unmatched junction nucleotides: 13. The CDR3 runs to 17 residues. Looked up from germline, CDR1 is SQVTM and CDR2 is ANQGSEA. The CDR3 reads CSVEVSGLAAVADTQYF. The CDR3 DNA reads TGCAGCGTTGAAGTTTCTGGACTAGCAGCCGTTGCAGATACGCAGTATTTT.

There are many counts of this clonotype. The chain recombines TRBV14 with TRBJ1-1; TRBD1 agrees at 7 bases. Trimming cost V 2 bases and J 4 bases; bases outside gene matches: 7. This CDR3 has 15 residues. The germline V gene encodes CDR1 SGHDN and CDR2 FVKESK. The CDR3 is CASSQIRGRGTEAFF. The CDR3 DNA reads TGTGCCAGCAGCCAAATAAGGGGGCGCGGCACTGAAGCTTTCTTT.

Regarding this clonotype: Compared with germline, one end of the junction differs, possibly owing to a read error. The V and J genes are TRBV4-3 and TRBJ2-3; D gene unclear. CDR1 and CDR2 (germline): LGHNA, YSLEER. The CDR3 is made up of 14 amino acids. CDR3 loop: CATSRLVGTDRQYF. In DNA form, the CDR3 reads TGCGCCACCTCACGGCTGGTTGGCACAGATAGGCAGTATTTT.

The V and J genes are TRBV27 and TRBJ2-7; perhaps TRBD2 as D (5 bases). The V and J ends lost 6 bases and 1 base respectively, with 16 bases between them. The CDR3 is 15 residues long. Germline CDR1 is MNHEY and CDR2 is SMNVEV (reference sequence). This CDR3 is CASRALGGGSYEQYF. In DNA form, the CDR3 reads TGTGCCAGCAGAGCGTTAGGAGGCGGATCCTACGAGCAGTACTTC.

The table lists this clonotype with a few counts. This chain uses TRBV4-3 with TRBJ2-3, with D possibly matching TRBD1 (6 bases). V lost 3 bases and J 6 bases, leaving 7 bases between the germline ends. The CDR3 has 12 residues. Germline CDR1 is LGHNA and CDR2 is YSLEER. CDR3 in amino acids: CASSHTGDTQYF. The CDR3 DNA is TGCGCCAGCAGCCATACAGGGGATACGCAGTATTTT.

This clonotype was observed many times. CDR3 region: CASRATGGASTDTQYF. In DNA, the CDR3 is TGTGCCAGCAGGGCGACAGGGGGCGCGTCCACAGATACGCAGTATTTT. The chain carries TRBV7-9 and TRBJ2-3; TRBD1 matches at 10 bases. V shed 6 bases, J shed 2 bases, and the junction held 8 bases outside the gene matches. Looked up from germline, CDR1 is SEHNR and CDR2 is FQNEAQ (reference sequence). This CDR3 has 16 residues. The complete variable domain, with remaining parts taken from reference TRBV7-9 and TRBJ2-3, reads DTGVSQNPRHKITKRGQNVTFRCDPISEHNRLYWYRQTLGQGPEFLTYFQNEAQLEKSRLLSDRFSAERPKGSFSTLEIQRTEQGDSAMYLCASRATGGASTDTQYFGPGTRLTVL.

This clonotype was seen at least ten times. DNA of the CDR3: TGTGCCAGCAGCCCAGTACCATTATCTGAAGCTTTCTTT. Amino acids: CASSPVPLSEAFF. This rearrangement joins TRBV7-9 to TRBJ1-1; no clear D. Trimming shortened V by 5 bases and J by 6 bases, and 13 bases separated the two germline ends. The CDR3 contains 13 residues. Germline CDR1 is SEHNR and CDR2 is FQNEAQ (reference sequence).

V and J are TRBV6-2 or TRBV6-3 and TRBJ1-1; D not certain. V gave up 2 bases and J gave up 5 bases, with 9 bases separating them. Looked up from germline, CDR1 is MNHEY and CDR2 is SVGEGT. The CDR3 is made up of 13 amino acids. Here the CDR3 reads CASSYPDATEAFF. The DNA for the CDR3 is TGTGCCAGCAGTTACCCGGATGCGACTGAAGCTTTCTTT.

This clonotype was observed once. A clone one base away is much larger, so this may be a read error. This sequence joins TRBV5-6 and TRBJ2-7; 11 nucleotides match TRBD2. After removal of 4 bases from V and 8 bases from J, the junction contained 8 bases not matched to a gene. Germline assignment: CDR1 SGHDT and CDR2 YYEEEE. The CDR3 length is 14 residues. As DNA, the CDR3 is TGTGCCAGCAGCCAGGGACTAGCGGCTTACAAGCAGTACTTC. Its protein product is CASSQGLAAYKQYF.

The V gene is TRBV19, the J gene TRBJ2-7; D remains unclear. V was trimmed by 9 bases and J by 4 bases, leaving 10 bases between them. CDR1 and CDR2 from the germline V gene are LNHDA and SQIVND (reference sequence). The CDR3 runs to 11 residues. Written as DNA, the CDR3 is TGTGCCAGCGGAGAATCTTACGAGCAGTACTTC. Residues: CASGESYEQYF.

The rearrangement joins TRBV19 to TRBJ2-1; D is unresolved. This CDR3 contains 15 residues. The V gene's germline CDR1 is LNHDA and CDR2 SQIVND (reference sequence). Trimming took off 0 bases at V and 4 bases at J, with 10 bases between the two ends. The CDR3 bases are TGTGCCAGTAGTATAGACCTACCCCCTTACAATGAGCAGTTCTTC. It codes for CASSIDLPPYNEQFF.

This clonotype was counted a few times. V usage is TRBV6-2 or TRBV6-3 and J usage is TRBJ2-2; D unresolved. Germline CDR1 MNHEY, CDR2 SVGEGT. Deletions cut 1 base from V and 4 bases from J, with 4 bases between. The CDR3 length is 13 residues. CDR3 residues: CASSYWTTGELFF. Here the CDR3 DNA reads TGTGCCAGCAGTTACTGGACCACCGGGGAGCTGTTTTTT.

About this clonotype itself: One junction end disagrees with the germline gene, perhaps due to a read error. This chain connects TRBV7-9 to TRBJ2-7; no definite D call. Germline V gives CDR1 SEHNR, CDR2 FQNEAQ (reference sequence). The CDR3 is 12 amino acids. The CDR3 sequence: CANSLDPLNLYF. CDR3 nucleotides: TGTGCCAACAGCTTAGACCCCCTAAATCTTTACTTC.

Concerning this clonotype: This may be a read error, as it is one base from a much larger clone. The V gene is TRBV5-8, the J gene TRBJ2-7, with TRBD1 identical over 7 bases. With V trimmed by 4 bases and J by 5 bases, 12 bases remained unmatched. CDR1 SGHTS and CDR2 YDEGEE come from the germline V gene. CDR3 length: 15 residues. The DNA of the CDR3 is TGTGCCAGCAGCGCCGTCGGACAGGCAAACCACGAGCAGTACTTC. Its translation is CASSAVGQANHEQYF.

The V call is TRBV15, the J call TRBJ2-1, with 9 positions matching TRBD1. Germline CDR1 is LNHNV and CDR2 is YYDKDF (reference sequence). V shed 6 bases and J 3 bases; nucleotides not matched to a gene: 6. This CDR3 contains 15 residues. CDR3 sequence: CATREGQGIYNEQFF. The CDR3 coding sequence is TGTGCCACCAGAGAAGGACAGGGGATCTACAATGAGCAGTTCTTC.

This clonotype was seen only a few times. The chain recombines TRBV5-6 with TRBJ2-7; 15 bases line up with TRBD2. The CDR3 spans 18 residues. Germline trimming cut 7 bases from V and 7 bases from J; bases unmatched to any gene: 18. The germline V gene has CDR1 SGHDT and CDR2 YYEEEE. In DNA, the CDR3 is TGTGCCAGCGGCTATGGACTAGCGGGAGGGCACCGGGTCTGGGAGCAGTACTTC. Translating it yields CASGYGLAGGHRVWEQYF.

This clonotype was seen a handful of times. The V and J genes are TRBV5-6 and TRBJ1-5; 9 bases line up with TRBD1. V was pared by 3 bases and J by 6 bases, with 7 bases of the junction left unmatched. There are 15 residues in the CDR3. Germline values: CDR1 SGHDT, CDR2 YYEEEE. For the CDR3, the DNA is TGTGCCAGCAGCTGGGGACAGGGTTTTGGTCAGCCCCAGCATTTT. This gives the protein CASSWGQGFGQPQHF.

This clonotype was observed a handful of times. V is TRBV7-9 and J is TRBJ1-6; TRBD1 is a possible D gene (6 bases). The V end lost 6 bases, the J end lost 5 bases, and 17 bases lay between the germline ends. Looked up from germline, CDR1 is SEHNR and CDR2 is FQNEAQ (reference sequence). This CDR3 spans 16 amino acids. CDR3 DNA: TGTGCCAGCAGTTACCTTACAGGGAACCATAATTCACCCCTCCACTTT. Protein sequence: CASSYLTGNHNSPLHF.

This clonotype has just one count. One end of the junction fails to match germline, which may point to a read error. The CDR3 sequence: CASSPGTTSYNERFF. In DNA, the CDR3 is TGTGCCAGCAGCCCCGGGACTACCTCATACAATGAGCGGTTCTTC. The chain recombines TRBV27 with TRBJ2-1; TRBD2 aligns across 7 bases. The CDR3 has 15 residues. Germline V gene lookup returns CDR1 MNHEY and CDR2 SMNVEV (reference sequence).

This clonotype was seen more than once but under ten times. The rearrangement uses TRBV20-1 and TRBJ2-7; D not certain. Germline CDR1 DFQATT, CDR2 SNEGSKA (reference sequence). The CDR3 runs 13 residues. Deletions cut 6 bases from V and 6 bases from J, with 18 bases between. The CDR3 bases are TGCAGTGCAACGCTGCTGGTAACCTGCGAGCAGTACTTC. Translation gives CSATLLVTCEQYF.

The chain employs TRBV9 and TRBJ2-1, with D possibly being TRBD2 (5 bases). With 3 bases removed from V and 4 bases from J, the gap between germline ends came to 11 bases. Germline assignment: CDR1 SGDLS and CDR2 YYNGEE. This CDR3 comprises 14 residues. Here the CDR3 reads CASSGGDQYNEQFF. The CDR3 nucleotides are TGTGCCAGCAGCGGGGGAGACCAGTACAATGAGCAGTTCTTC.

This clonotype was observed a few times. The genes are TRBV12-3 or TRBV12-4 and TRBJ2-1, with 15 bases matching TRBD2. The CDR3 length is 16 residues. J lost 5 bases, V lost 6 bases, and 5 bases had no gene match. In DNA form, the CDR3 reads TGTGCCAGCAGCCCCCGGACTAGCGGGGGGGACAATGAGCAGTTCTTC. Protein product: CASSPRTSGGDNEQFF.

This clonotype was detected a few times. The rearrangement uses TRBV29-1 and TRBJ2-3, with 7 bases lining up with TRBD2. With V trimmed by 0 bases and J by 4 bases, 7 bases remained unmatched. The CDR3 contains 15 residues. CDR1 is SQVTM, CDR2 ANQGSEA, per germline. In nucleotides, the CDR3 is TGCAGCGTTGAAGAGGGGCGGGGGTCTCCAGATACGCAGTATTTT. It is translated as CSVEEGRGSPDTQYF.

The rearrangement joins TRBV19 to TRBJ1-1, with 8 bases that match TRBD1. The CDR3 has 16 amino acids. Germline assignment: CDR1 LNHDA and CDR2 SQIVND (reference sequence). J gave up 4 bases and V 0 bases, and 7 bases lay outside the gene matches. The CDR3 is CASSIDPDRATTEAFF. CDR3 nucleotide sequence: TGTGCCAGTAGTATAGACCCGGACAGGGCGACCACTGAAGCTTTCTTT.

This clonotype was observed a handful of times. The chain has TRBV9 and TRBJ1-5; the D is unclear. The germline V gene encodes CDR1 SGDLS and CDR2 YYNGEE. The germline V and J ends were trimmed by 0 bases and 7 bases, with 11 bases remaining between them. CDR3 length: 14 amino acids. CDR3: CASSVGRVGQPQHF. The DNA of the CDR3 is TGTGCCAGCAGCGTAGGGAGGGTTGGACAGCCCCAGCATTTT.

This clonotype showed up just a few times. A much larger clonotype is one base distant, so this may be a read error. The chain is built from TRBV5-6 and TRBJ2-7; 14 bases fit TRBD2. CDR3 size: 15 residues. Germline V gene data show CDR1 as SGHDT and CDR2 as YYEEEE. This CDR3 is CASSSGLAGVYERYF. CDR3 sequence (DNA): TGTGCCAGCAGCTCGGGACTAGCGGGAGTTTACGAGCGGTACTTC.

This clonotype was detected many times. The chain recombines TRBV4-1 with TRBJ2-1, with a tentative D call TRBD2 (5 bases). CDR1 is MGHRA and CDR2 is YSYEKL in the germline V gene. With 1 base removed from V and 7 bases from J, the gap between germline ends came to 8 bases. CDR3 size: 13 residues. DNA for the CDR3: TGCGCCAGCAGCCAAGGCCCGGGGAATGAGCAGTTCTTC. It yields the protein CASSQGPGNEQFF.

This clonotype has a handful of counts. This chain joins TRBV29-1 and TRBJ2-7; the D is unclear. V lost 7 bases to trimming and J lost 2 bases, with 9 bases between them. Per germline, CDR1 SQVTM and CDR2 ANQGSEA. The length of the CDR3 is 11 residues. The CDR3 nucleotides read TGCAGCGCCGGCACCACCTACGAGCAGTACTTC. Protein: CSAGTTYEQYF.